This T cell receptor beta chain emerged from a study of blood T cell repertoires in COVID-19. Recruits, aged roughly 18 to 89 years, lived in about two dozen US areas. A COVID-19 case had been met by exposed participants during the 2 weeks before study entry. Original handling: Quantification of nucleated cells was approximated via reference gene primer amplification. Generated by immunoSEQ multiplex PCR, the TCRdb table keeps only in-frame clones and is missing some. V and J calls and clone size are given by that table; D and trimming were obtained from the DNA. The data hold around 250,000 clones, with about four fifths observed a single time. V lost 0 bases to trimming and J lost 11 bases, with 11 bases between them. CDR3 length: 13 residues. Looked up from germline, CDR1 is SGHAT and CDR2 is FQNNGV.

The TCR was taken from a man aged 35-49 years who had been exposed to COVID-19. This chain links TRBV11-2 with TRBJ1-5; D call uncertain. The sample comprised PBMCs or T cells enriched from blood (not recorded which). CDR3 DNA: TGTGCCAGCAGCTTAGATGAGGTGGCAGCCCAGCATTTT. Amino acids: CASSLDEVAAQHF.